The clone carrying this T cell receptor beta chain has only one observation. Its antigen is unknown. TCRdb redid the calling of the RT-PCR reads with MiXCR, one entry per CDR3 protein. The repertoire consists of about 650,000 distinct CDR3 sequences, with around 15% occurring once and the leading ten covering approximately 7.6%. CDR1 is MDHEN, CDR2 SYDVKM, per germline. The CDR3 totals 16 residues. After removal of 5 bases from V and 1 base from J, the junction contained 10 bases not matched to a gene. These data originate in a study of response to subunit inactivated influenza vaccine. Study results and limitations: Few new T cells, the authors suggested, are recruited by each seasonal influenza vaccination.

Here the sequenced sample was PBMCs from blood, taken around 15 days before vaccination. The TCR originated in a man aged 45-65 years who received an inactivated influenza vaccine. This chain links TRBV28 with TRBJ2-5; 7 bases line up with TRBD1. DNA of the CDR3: TGTGCCAGCAGTCCCCCGGGACAGAACCTCCAAGAGACCCAGTACTTC. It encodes CASSPPGQNLQETQYF.